The rows below give T cell receptor beta chains drawn from one sample of a study of early T cells in non-severe SARS-CoV-2 infection. TCRdb re-derived calls from the 5' RACE reads in MiXCR, one entry per CDR3 protein. The table shows about 77,000 distinct CDR3 sequences, with 7.5% to 10% occurring only once. The sample consisted of whole blood. Receptors originate from an adult who was a healthcare worker with PCR-confirmed SARS-CoV-2 infection or an uninfected control (not recorded which). CDR3s include the opening cysteine and the closing phenylalanine or tryptophan. The order of the fields is V gene, clone size, D gene, J gene, CDR3 protein, CDR3 DNA. D genes are given only for firm matches. Clone sizes are given selectively: once, few, many, or a class where the clone is expanded.

>TRBV3-1|many|TRBD2|TRBJ2-5
CASSQDLAEVVQETQYF
TGTGCCAGCAGCCAAGATCTAGCGGAGGTCGTCCAAGAGACCCAGTACTTC
>TRBV9|many|NA|TRBJ2-3
CASSVGPLVGDTQYF
TGTGCCAGCAGCGTAGGTCCGTTAGTGGGGGATACGCAGTATTTT
>TRBV9|few|TRBD2|TRBJ2-5
CASSPTPLAGGWGETQYF
TGTGCCAGCAGCCCAACCCCCTTAGCGGGAGGATGGGGAGAGACCCAGTACTTC
>TRBV2|many|TRBD1|TRBJ1-2
CASSEVPGQGGGYTF
TGTGCCAGCAGTGAAGTTCCGGGACAGGGCGGCGGCTACACCTTC
>TRBV20-1|NA|TRBD2|TRBJ2-2
CSARDMASGKTVTGELFF
TGCAGTGCTAGAGATATGGCTAGCGGGAAGACGGTCACCGGGGAGCTGTTTTTT
>TRBV28|NA|NA|TRBJ2-1
CASSFPGSIYNEQFF
TGTGCCAGCAGCTTCCCAGGGTCTATCTACAATGAGCAGTTCTTC
>TRBV7-2|many|NA|TRBJ1-5
CASSRTGTENQPQHF
TGTGCCAGCAGCCGAACCGGGACGGAGAATCAGCCCCAGCATTTT
>TRBV20-1|few|TRBD1|TRBJ2-7
CSAPTGGHYEQYF
TGCAGTGCCCCGACAGGGGGACACTACGAGCAGTACTTC
>TRBV4-1|NA|TRBD2|TRBJ2-3
CASSQVLAGSDTQYF
TGCGCCAGCAGCCAAGTGCTAGCGGGATCGGATACGCAGTATTTT
>TRBV19|many|NA|TRBJ2-1
CASSSPGTKQFF
TGTGCCAGTAGTTCCCCCGGGACAAAGCAGTTCTTC
>TRBV6-6|many|NA|TRBJ2-2
CASKRAGDTGELFF
TGTGCCAGCAAGAGGGCAGGGGACACCGGGGAGCTGTTTTTT
>TRBV14|many|NA|TRBJ2-3
CASSQGWLAPIDTQYF
TGTGCCAGCAGCCAAGGTTGGCTAGCACCGATAGATACGCAGTATTTT
>TRBV28|NA|NA|TRBJ1-1
CASPPAGTHREAFF
TGTGCCAGCCCCCCGGCAGGGACTCACCGGGAAGCTTTCTTT
>TRBV20-1|many|TRBD1|TRBJ1-5
CSARDRGTGTNQPQHF
TGCAGTGCTAGAGATCGGGGGACAGGCACCAATCAGCCCCAGCATTTT
>TRBV12-3/TRBV12-4|many|NA|TRBJ2-2
CASNPVGGAGELFF
TGTGCCAGCAACCCGGTGGGTGGTGCCGGGGAGCTGTTTTTT
>TRBV6-6|many|NA|TRBJ2-5
CASSYLLGRETQYF
TGTGCCAGCAGTTACCTTCTGGGGAGAGAGACCCAGTACTTC
>TRBV11-2|few|NA|TRBJ2-3
CASSFRAAPGDTQYF
TGTGCCAGCAGCTTTAGAGCGGCGCCCGGGGATACGCAGTATTTT